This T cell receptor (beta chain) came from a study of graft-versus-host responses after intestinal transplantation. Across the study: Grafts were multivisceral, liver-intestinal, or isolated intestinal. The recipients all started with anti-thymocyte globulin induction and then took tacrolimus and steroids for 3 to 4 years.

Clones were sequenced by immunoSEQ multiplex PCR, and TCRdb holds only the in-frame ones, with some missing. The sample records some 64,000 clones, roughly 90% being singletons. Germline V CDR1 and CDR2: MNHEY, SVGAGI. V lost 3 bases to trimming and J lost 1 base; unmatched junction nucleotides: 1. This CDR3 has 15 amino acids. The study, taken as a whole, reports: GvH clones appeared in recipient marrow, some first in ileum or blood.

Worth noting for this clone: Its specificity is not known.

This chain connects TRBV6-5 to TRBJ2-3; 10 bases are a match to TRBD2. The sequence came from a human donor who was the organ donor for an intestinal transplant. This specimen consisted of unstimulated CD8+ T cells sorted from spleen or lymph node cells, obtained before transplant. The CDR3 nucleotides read TGTGCCAGCAGTTATGGGACTAGCGGCACAGATACGCAGTATTTT. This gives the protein CASSYGTSGTDTQYF.